This entry describes one T cell receptor beta chain. Its target is unknown. Germline CDR1 reads MDHEN; CDR2 reads SYDVKM. The CDR3 runs to 14 residues. Between the trimmed V and J ends, which lost 3 bases and 2 bases, there was a span of 10 bases. Pooling of second doses given at about 4 or about 12 weeks was done. This entry belongs to a study of T cell responses to AZD1222 COVID-19 vaccine. Overall study findings and caveats: In the spike-specific TCR repertoire, nearly half reportedly target unmutated variant regions. Most donors were white British and more were female, and clonal diversity was possibly underestimated. Samples come after the peak T cell response, not at day 14.

Method: immunoSEQ multiplex PCR; TCRdb's copy keeps in-frame clones and lacks some. The sample includes about 150,000 clones, about 92% of them seen just once. The sequences come from peripheral blood, collected 28 days after the second AZD1222 dose. This receptor was identified in an adult who received the AZD1222 COVID-19 vaccine. The rearrangement uses TRBV28 and TRBJ2-5; D possibly corresponds to TRBD2 (6 bases). CDR3 DNA sequence: TGTGCCAGCAGTTTCGGCGGGATGCAAGAGACCCAGTACTTC. Translation gives CASSFGGMQETQYF.